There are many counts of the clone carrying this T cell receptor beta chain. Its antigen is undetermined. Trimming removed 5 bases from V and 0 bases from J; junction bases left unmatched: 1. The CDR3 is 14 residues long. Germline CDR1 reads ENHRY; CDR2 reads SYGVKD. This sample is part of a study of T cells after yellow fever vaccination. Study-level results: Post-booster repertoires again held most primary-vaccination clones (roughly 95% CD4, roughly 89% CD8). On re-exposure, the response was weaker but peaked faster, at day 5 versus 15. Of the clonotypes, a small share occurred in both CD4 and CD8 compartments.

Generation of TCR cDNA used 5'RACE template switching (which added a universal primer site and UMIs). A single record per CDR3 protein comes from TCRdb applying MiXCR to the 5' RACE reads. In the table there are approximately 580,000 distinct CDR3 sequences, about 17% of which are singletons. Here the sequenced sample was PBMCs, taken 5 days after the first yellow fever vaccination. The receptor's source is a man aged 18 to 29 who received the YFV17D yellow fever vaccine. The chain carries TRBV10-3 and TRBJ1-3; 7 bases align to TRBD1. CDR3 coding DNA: TGTGCCATCAGTAGGGACAGCTCTGGAAACACCATATATTTT. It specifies CAISRDSSGNTIYF.